This T cell receptor (beta chain) was identified during a study of blood T cells in healthy people across ages. Caucasian, healthy and from Russia, the donors were aged between 6 and 90. The sample holds one count of this clonotype. Its specificity is unknown. Study outcomes and limitations: Calculation of diversity from one million T cells yielded estimates considered to be underestimates. Because donor CMV status was unknown, expanded clonotype changes were possibly confounded.

Using a J-beta primer mix together with a sample-barcoded 5' primer, a second PCR was run for roughly 7 to 12 cycles. Per sample, CDR3-containing paired-end reads numbered at least 3 million. TCRdb re-called the 5' RACE reads through MiXCR, storing one row per CDR3 protein. This sample has more than 700,000 distinct CDR3 sequences, with 40% to 65% found just once. The TCR was taken from an elderly man in good health. The sample consisted of blood.

In DNA, the CDR3 is TGTGCCACGTCGCCCGGACTAGCGGATCAAGAGACCCAGTACTTC. Its translation is CATSPGLADQETQYF. The chain recombines TRBV24-1 with TRBJ2-5; 10 bases agree with TRBD2. The CDR3 covers 15 residues. The germline gives CDR1 KGHDR, CDR2 SFDVKD. J lost 2 bases, V lost 10 bases, and 9 bases had no gene match.